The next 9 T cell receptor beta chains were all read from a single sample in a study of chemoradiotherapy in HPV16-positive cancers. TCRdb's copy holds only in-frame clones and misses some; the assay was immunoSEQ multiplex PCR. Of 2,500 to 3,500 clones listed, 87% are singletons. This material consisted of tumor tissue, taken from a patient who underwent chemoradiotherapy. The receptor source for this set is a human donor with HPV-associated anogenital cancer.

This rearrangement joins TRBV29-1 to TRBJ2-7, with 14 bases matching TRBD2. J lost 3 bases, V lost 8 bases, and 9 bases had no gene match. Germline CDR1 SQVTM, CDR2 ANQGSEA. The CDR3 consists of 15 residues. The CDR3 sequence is CSFKSGTSGSYEQYF. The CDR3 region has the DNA TGCAGCTTTAAGTCCGGGACTAGCGGGAGCTACGAGCAGTACTTC.

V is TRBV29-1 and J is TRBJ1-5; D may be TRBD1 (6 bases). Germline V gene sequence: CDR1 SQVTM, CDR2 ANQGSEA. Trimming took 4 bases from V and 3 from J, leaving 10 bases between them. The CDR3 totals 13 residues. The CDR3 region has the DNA TGCAGCGTTGGGGGGGGCCTCAATCAGCCCCAGCATTTT. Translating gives CSVGGGLNQPQHF.

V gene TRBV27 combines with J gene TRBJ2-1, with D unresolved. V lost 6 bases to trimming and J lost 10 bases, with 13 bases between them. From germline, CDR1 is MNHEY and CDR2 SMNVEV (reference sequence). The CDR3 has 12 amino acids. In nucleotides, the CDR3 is TGTGCCAGCAGAAAGACCCTGCGGGAGCAGTTCTTC. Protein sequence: CASRKTLREQFF.

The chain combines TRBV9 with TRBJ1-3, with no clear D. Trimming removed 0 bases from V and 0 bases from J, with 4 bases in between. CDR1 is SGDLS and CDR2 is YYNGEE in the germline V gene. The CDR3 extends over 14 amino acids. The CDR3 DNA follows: TGTGCCAGCAGCGTAGTAGGCTCTGGAAACACCATATATTTT. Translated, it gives CASSVVGSGNTIYF.

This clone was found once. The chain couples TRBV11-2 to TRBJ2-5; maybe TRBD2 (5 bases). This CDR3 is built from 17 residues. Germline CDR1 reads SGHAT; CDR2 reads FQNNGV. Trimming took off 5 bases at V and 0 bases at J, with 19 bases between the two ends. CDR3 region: CASSPTGVPQYQETQYF. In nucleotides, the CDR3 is TGTGCCAGCAGCCCAACCGGGGTGCCACAGTACCAAGAGACCCAGTACTTC.

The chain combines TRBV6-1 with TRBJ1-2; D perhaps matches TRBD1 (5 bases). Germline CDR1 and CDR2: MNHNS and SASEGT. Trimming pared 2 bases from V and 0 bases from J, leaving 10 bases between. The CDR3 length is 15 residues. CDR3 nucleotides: TGTGCCAGCAGTGAAAGGGGTCTGGCTAACTATGGCTACACCTTC. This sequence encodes CASSERGLANYGYTF.

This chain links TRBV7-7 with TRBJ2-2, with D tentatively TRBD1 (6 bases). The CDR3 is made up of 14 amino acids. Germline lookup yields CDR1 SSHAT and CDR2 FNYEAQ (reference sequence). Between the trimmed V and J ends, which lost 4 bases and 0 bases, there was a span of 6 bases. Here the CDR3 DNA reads TGTGCCAGCAGCTGGGACACGAACACCGGGGAGCTGTTTTTT. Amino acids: CASSWDTNTGELFF. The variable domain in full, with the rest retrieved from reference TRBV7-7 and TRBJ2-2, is GAGVSQSPRYKVTKRGQDVTLRCDPISSHATLYWYQQALGQGPEFLTYFNYEAQPDKSGLPSDRFSAERPEGSISTLTIQRTEQRDSAMYRCASSWDTNTGELFFGEGSRLTVL.

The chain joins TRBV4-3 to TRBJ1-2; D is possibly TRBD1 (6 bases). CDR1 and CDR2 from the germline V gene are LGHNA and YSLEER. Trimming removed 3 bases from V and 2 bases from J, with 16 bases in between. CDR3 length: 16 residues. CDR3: CASSHLRTVMNYGYTF. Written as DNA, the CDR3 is TGCGCCAGCAGCCACCTCCGGACAGTGATGAACTATGGCTACACCTTC.

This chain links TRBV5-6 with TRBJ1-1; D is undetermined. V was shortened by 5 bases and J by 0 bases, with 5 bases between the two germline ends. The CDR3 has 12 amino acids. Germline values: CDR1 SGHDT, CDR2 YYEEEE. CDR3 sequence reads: CASRRMNTEAFF. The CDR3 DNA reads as TGTGCCAGCAGGCGGATGAACACTGAAGCTTTCTTT. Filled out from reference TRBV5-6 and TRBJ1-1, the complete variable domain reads DAGVTQSPTHLIKTRGQQVTLRCSPKSGHDTVSWYQQALGQGPQFIFQYYEEEERQRGNFPDRFSGHQFPNYSSELNVNALLLGDSALYLCASRRMNTEAFFGQGTRLTVV.